This is a list of T cell receptor beta chains from one sample in a study of molecular identifiers for immune sequencing clone quantification. MiXCR, run by TCRdb on the PCR reads, gives a single entry per CDR3 protein. The sample records about 640,000 distinct CDR3 sequences, 20% being singletons. Sequencing input: naive CD8+ T cells from blood, with Jurkat cell RNA spiked in. Receptor source: a human donor in good health. Some libraries in this study had Jurkat cell RNA spiked in. Each CDR3 is given with its conserved first and last residue. The D gene is left open where the match is weak. Only some rows state a clone size, as once, few, many or a class for expanded clones.

d_call,j_call,v_call,clone_size,cdr3_nt,cdr3_aa
.,TRBJ1-4,TRBV21-1,few,TGTGCCAGCATCAGACCTTTGGACAGGGCGAGTGAAAAACTGTTTTTT,CASIRPLDRASEKLFF
TRBD2,TRBJ2-7,TRBV5-4,many,TGTGCCAGCAGCTTTGCTAGCGGGGAGGTCCACGAGCAGTACTTC,CASSFASGEVHEQYF
.,TRBJ1-1,TRBV6-6,many,TGTGCCAGCAGCTACGGGACGGATGAAGCTTTCTTT,CASSYGTDEAFF
TRBD1,TRBJ2-1,TRBV23-1,.,TGCGCCAGCAGTCAAACACAGGGGAGTTTAGGCAATGGGCAGTTCTTC,CASSQTQGSLGNGQFF
TRBD1,TRBJ2-1,TRBV12-3/TRBV12-4,.,TGTGCCAGCAGGTCCGGGACAGGGGTGTACAATGAGCAGTTCTTC,CASRSGTGVYNEQFF
.,TRBJ2-3,TRBV13,many,TGTGCCAGCAGCGTGATTTGGGCAACAGATACGCAGTATTTT,CASSVIWATDTQYF
TRBD2,TRBJ2-7,TRBV25-1,many,TGTGCCAGCAGTGAATGGGGGTTTGCGGGAGCCTACGAGCAGTACTTC,CASSEWGFAGAYEQYF
.,TRBJ1-1,TRBV19,many,TGTGCCAGTAGTAGAACACCGACTTGGAACACTGAAGCTTTCTTT,CASSRTPTWNTEAFF
.,TRBJ1-4,TRBV28,many,TGTGTACTTGAAAAACTGTTTTTT,CVLEKLFF
TRBD2,TRBJ2-1,TRBV6-5,.,TGTGCCAGCAGTTACGGTCCGACTAGCGGGACGCTCTTC,CASSYGPTSGTLF